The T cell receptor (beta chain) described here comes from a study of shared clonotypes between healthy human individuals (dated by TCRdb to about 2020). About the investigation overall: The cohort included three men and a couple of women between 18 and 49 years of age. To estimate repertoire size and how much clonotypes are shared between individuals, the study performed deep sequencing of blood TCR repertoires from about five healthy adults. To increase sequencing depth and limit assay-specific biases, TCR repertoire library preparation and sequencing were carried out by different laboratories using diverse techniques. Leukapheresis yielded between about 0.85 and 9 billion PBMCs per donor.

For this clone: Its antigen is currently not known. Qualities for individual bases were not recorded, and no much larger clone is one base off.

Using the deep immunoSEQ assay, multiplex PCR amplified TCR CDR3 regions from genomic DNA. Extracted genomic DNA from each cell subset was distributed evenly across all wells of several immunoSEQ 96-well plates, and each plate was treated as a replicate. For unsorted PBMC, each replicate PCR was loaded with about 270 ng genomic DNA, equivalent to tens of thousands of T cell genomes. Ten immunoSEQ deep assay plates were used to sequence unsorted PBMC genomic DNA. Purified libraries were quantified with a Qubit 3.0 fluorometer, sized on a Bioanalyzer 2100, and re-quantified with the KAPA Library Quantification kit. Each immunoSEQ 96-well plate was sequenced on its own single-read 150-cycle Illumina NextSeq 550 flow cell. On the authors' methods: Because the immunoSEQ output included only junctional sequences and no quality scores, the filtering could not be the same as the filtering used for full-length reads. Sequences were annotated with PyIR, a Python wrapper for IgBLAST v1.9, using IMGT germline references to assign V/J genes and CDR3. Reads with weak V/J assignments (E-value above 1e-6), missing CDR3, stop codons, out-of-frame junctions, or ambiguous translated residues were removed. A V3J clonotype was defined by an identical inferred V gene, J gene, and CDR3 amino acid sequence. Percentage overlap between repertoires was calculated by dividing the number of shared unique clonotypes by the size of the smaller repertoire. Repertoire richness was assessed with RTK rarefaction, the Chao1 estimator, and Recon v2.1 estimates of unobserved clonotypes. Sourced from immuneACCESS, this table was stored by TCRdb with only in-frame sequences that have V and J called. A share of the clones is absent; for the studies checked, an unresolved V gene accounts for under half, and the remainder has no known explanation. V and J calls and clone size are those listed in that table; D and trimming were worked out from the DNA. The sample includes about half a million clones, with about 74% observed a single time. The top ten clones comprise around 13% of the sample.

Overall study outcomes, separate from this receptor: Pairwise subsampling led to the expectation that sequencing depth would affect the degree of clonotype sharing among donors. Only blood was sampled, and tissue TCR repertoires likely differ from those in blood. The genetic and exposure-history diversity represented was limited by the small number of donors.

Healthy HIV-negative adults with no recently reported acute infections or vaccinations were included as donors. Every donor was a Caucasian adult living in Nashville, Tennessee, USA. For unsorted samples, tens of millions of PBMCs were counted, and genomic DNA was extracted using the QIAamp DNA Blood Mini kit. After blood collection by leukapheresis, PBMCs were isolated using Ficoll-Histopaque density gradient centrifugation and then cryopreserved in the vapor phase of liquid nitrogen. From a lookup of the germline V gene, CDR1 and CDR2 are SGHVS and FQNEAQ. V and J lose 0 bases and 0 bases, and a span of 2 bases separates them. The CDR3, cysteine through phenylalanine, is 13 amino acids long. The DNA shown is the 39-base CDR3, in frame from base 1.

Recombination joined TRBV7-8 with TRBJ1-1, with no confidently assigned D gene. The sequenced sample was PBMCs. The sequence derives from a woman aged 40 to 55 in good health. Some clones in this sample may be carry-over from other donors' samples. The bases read TGTGCCAGCAGCTTAGCCCTGAACACTGAAGCTTTCTTT. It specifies CASSLALNTEAFF.